The clone carrying this T cell receptor (beta chain) occurred a few times. The antigen remains unidentified. Preparation of the TCRbeta library used unique molecular identifiers. MiXCR was run by TCRdb on the PCR reads, yielding one entry per CDR3 protein. The sample carries about 460,000 distinct CDR3 sequences, about 10% recorded once. The V end lost 3 bases, the J end lost 5 bases, and 17 bases lay between the germline ends. The CDR3 has 16 residues. CDR1 SGHNT and CDR2 YYREEE come from the germline V gene (reference sequence). These data belong to a study of T-cell reconstitution after alpha-beta-depleted transplantation in children. The study's findings and limits: T-cell counts and diversity at one year following transplant were attributed mainly to newly produced T cells. At around two months after transplant, the alpha-beta T cells were reportedly derived from several hundred expanded clones that came from non-depleted graft cells.

The sample in question was PBMCs, mostly from graft donor cells, obtained 180 days after TCRalphabeta/CD19-depleted stem cell transplant. The source of this sequence is a female patient aged 2-15 years who had a stem cell transplant for aplastic anemia, so the T cells may come from the graft donor. The chain has TRBV5-4 and TRBJ2-2; D possibly corresponds to TRBD2 (7 bases). As DNA, the CDR3 is TGTGCCAGCAGCTCCCCTCGGGGGGCCCAGACCGGGGAGCTGTTTTTT. The encoded protein is CASSSPRGAQTGELFF.